The 21 T cell receptor beta chains below all came from one sample that was sequenced in a study of blood T cells in healthy people across ages. Then a second PCR, running roughly 7 to 11 cycles, was carried out with a sample-barcoded 5' primer and a J-beta primer mix. Using its own MiXCR run on the 5' RACE reads, TCRdb lists one record per CDR3 protein. The sample includes around 900,000 distinct CDR3 sequences, just over 50% of them seen just once. The material sequenced was blood. Receptors were obtained from a woman aged 55 to 70 in good health.

This chain uses TRBV16 with TRBJ1-5; unclear D gene. V was pared by 0 bases and J by 9 bases, with 6 bases between. Germline-derived CDR1 and CDR2 are KGHSY and FQNENV. The CDR3 sequence is 12 residues long. CDR3 sequence reads: CASSQSFRPQHF. DNA for the CDR3: TGTGCCAGCAGCCAATCGTTTCGGCCCCAGCATTTT.

This sequence joins TRBV6-5 and TRBJ2-3; a weak D match, TRBD1 (6 bases). V gave up 6 bases and J gave up 2 bases, with 15 bases separating them. This CDR3 has 15 amino acids. Looked up from germline, CDR1 is MNHEY and CDR2 is SVGAGI. CDR3 coding DNA: TGTGCCAGCAGACAAGACAGGAGGACCACAGATACGCAGTATTTT. Translation: CASRQDRRTTDTQYF.

There are a few counts of this clonotype. V is TRBV6-2 or TRBV6-3 and J is TRBJ1-5; unclear D gene. Germline V gene sequence: CDR1 MNHEY, CDR2 SVGEGT. Trimming stripped 0 bases from V and 4 bases from J, with 13 bases between. This CDR3 spans 16 amino acids. This CDR3 is CASSYSISAGNQPQHF. CDR3 nucleotides: TGTGCCAGCAGTTACTCGATTTCAGCGGGGAATCAGCCCCAGCATTTT.

This rearrangement joins TRBV4-2 to TRBJ2-2; 10 positions match TRBD2. J gave up 6 bases and V 0 bases, and 4 bases lay outside the gene matches. Germline values: CDR1 LGHNA, CDR2 YNFKEQ. The CDR3 has 16 residues. CDR3: CASSQEPSGSAGELFF. For the CDR3, the DNA is TGTGCCAGCAGCCAAGAACCTAGCGGGAGCGCCGGGGAGCTGTTTTTT.

The chain recombines TRBV7-9 with TRBJ2-7; D is unresolved. The end of the DNA is better explained by TRBJ2-5, so the J call may be wrong. In germline, CDR1 is SEHNR, CDR2 FQNEAQ (reference sequence). This CDR3 has 12 amino acids. The CDR3 nucleotides are TGTGCCAGCAGCGTGTATGTGGGGACCCAGTACTTC. Translation: CASSVYVGTQYF.

The V call is TRBV28, the J call TRBJ2-4; 7 nucleotides agree with TRBD2. The J call may be in error: the DNA end matches TRBJ2-7 better. The germline V gene has CDR1 MDHEN and CDR2 SYDVKM. The CDR3 extends over 16 amino acids. The CDR3 is CASSSPRTRSSYEQYF. CDR3 coding DNA: TGTGCCAGCAGCTCGCCTCGGACTAGAAGCTCCTACGAGCAGTACTTC.

The genes are TRBV6-2 or TRBV6-3 and TRBJ2-2; 7 bases match TRBD2. V trimming: 1 base; J trimming: 7 bases; junction bases outside the gene matches: 6. This CDR3 contains 15 residues. Per germline, CDR1 MNHEY and CDR2 SVGEGT. The CDR3 sequence: CASSYFALARGELFF. CDR3 bases: TGTGCCAGCAGTTACTTCGCACTAGCGCGCGGGGAGCTGTTTTTT.

V usage is TRBV20-1 and J usage is TRBJ2-7; 9 nucleotides agree with TRBD2. The J call may not be correct, given that the DNA end is closer to TRBJ2-5. The germline CDR1 and CDR2 sequences are DFQATT and SNEGSKA (reference sequence). This CDR3 has 15 residues. The CDR3 here is CSALSGSKGGETQYF. In DNA form, the CDR3 reads TGCAGTGCTCTTAGCGGGAGTAAGGGAGGAGAGACCCAGTACTTC.

The V call is TRBV7-9, the J call TRBJ2-2, with D tentatively TRBD2 (5 bases). This CDR3 has 16 residues. V was shortened by 5 bases and J by 3 bases, with 16 bases between the two germline ends. CDR1 is SEHNR, CDR2 FQNEAQ, per germline (reference sequence). The CDR3 sequence is CASSPSLSGDTGELFF. CDR3 nucleotides: TGTGCCAGCAGCCCTAGCCTAAGCGGAGACACCGGGGAGCTGTTTTTT.

This clonotype was found a few times. The chain carries TRBV29-1 and TRBJ2-7; D is undetermined. Germline values: CDR1 SQVTM, CDR2 ANQGSEA. The CDR3 spans 12 residues. Trimming stripped 6 bases from V and 1 base from J, with 10 bases between. As DNA, the CDR3 is TGCAGCGTCCTACACAGTTCCTACGAGCAGTACTTC. This sequence encodes CSVLHSSYEQYF.

The J gene is TRBJ2-7, the V gene TRBV7-2; 7 nucleotides align to TRBD2. The CDR3 spans 16 residues. Per the germline V gene, CDR1 is SGHTA and CDR2 is FQGNSA. Unmatched junction bases numbered 12, after V lost 5 bases and J lost 2 bases. The CDR3, as DNA: TGTGCCAGCAGCGGACTATCCGGGGGGTCCCCCTACGAGCAGTACTTC. Translation gives CASSGLSGGSPYEQYF. Variable domain in full (rest from reference TRBV7-2 and TRBJ2-7): GAGVSQSPSNKVTEKGKDVELRCDPISGHTALYWYRQSLGQGLEFLIYFQGNSAPDKSGLPSDRFSAERTGGSVSTLTIQRTQQEDSAVYLCASSGLSGGSPYEQYFGPGTRLTVT.

V gene TRBV20-1 combines with J gene TRBJ2-1, with 10 bases aligning to TRBD2. The junction had 6 bases not matched to a gene; V was cut back by 8 bases and J by 2 bases. From germline, CDR1 is DFQATT and CDR2 SNEGSKA (reference sequence). This CDR3 region has 14 residues. The CDR3 DNA is TGCAGTACAAGCGGGAGGGCCACCTACAATGAGCAGTTCTTC. Amino acid sequence: CSTSGRATYNEQFF.

V is TRBV18 and J is TRBJ2-3, with 7 bases lining up with TRBD1. This CDR3 is 15 amino acids long. V was pared by 4 bases and J by 3 bases, with 7 bases of the junction left unmatched. Germline CDR1 and CDR2: KGHSH and LQKENI. The CDR3 DNA follows: TGTGCCAGCTCACTCTTCGACAGGGATACAGATACGCAGTATTTT. It translates to CASSLFDRDTDTQYF.

The V and J genes are TRBV20-1 and TRBJ2-7; 7 bases are shared with TRBD2. The CDR3 loop spans 15 amino acids. Germline loops: CDR1 DFQATT, CDR2 SNEGSKA (reference sequence). Germline trimming cut 3 bases from V and 3 bases from J; bases unmatched to any gene: 11. The CDR3 here is CSASPSTSSLYEQYF. In nucleotides, the CDR3 is TGCAGTGCTAGCCCGTCGACTAGCTCCCTCTACGAGCAGTACTTC.

Of note for this clonotype: A much larger clone differs from this one at a single base, so this may be a read error. V usage is TRBV5-6 and J usage is TRBJ2-7; 14 bases line up with TRBD2. The CDR3 totals 18 residues. From germline, CDR1 is SGHDT and CDR2 YYEEEE. V lost 4 bases, J lost 7 bases, and 16 bases stayed unmatched. CDR3 sequence: CASSGGLAGGDIYNEQYF. The CDR3 DNA sequence: TGTGCCAGCAGCGGAGGACTAGCGGGAGGCGATATCTACAATGAGCAGTACTTC.

Notes on this clonotype: Germline and junction disagree at one end, which may indicate a read error. The chain carries TRBV6-6 and TRBJ2-1, with 7 bases identical to TRBD2. Germline values: CDR1 MNHNY, CDR2 SVGAGI (reference sequence). This CDR3 region has 16 residues. The CDR3 nucleotides are TGTGCCAGCAGTTACCGCACTAGCGACTCCTATAATGAGCAGTTCTTC. Encoded protein: CASSYRTSDSYNEQFF.

The V gene is TRBV20-1, the J gene TRBJ2-3, with TRBD1 matching 10 bases. Germline V gene lookup returns CDR1 DFQATT and CDR2 SNEGSKA (reference sequence). The CDR3 totals 12 residues. V lost 7 bases and J lost 3; bases outside the gene matches: 1. The CDR3 sequence: CSEGQGTDTQYF. CDR3 in DNA: TGCAGTGAGGGACAGGGGACAGATACGCAGTATTTT.

The rearrangement uses TRBV13 and TRBJ1-1; D not certain. Between the trimmed V and J ends, which lost 9 bases and 1 base, there was a span of 12 bases. CDR1 PRHDT and CDR2 FYEKMQ come from the germline V gene (reference sequence). The CDR3 is made up of 13 amino acids. The CDR3 sequence: CASAMGRNTEAFF. As DNA, the CDR3 is TGTGCCAGTGCCATGGGCAGGAACACTGAAGCTTTCTTT.

The gene calls are TRBV20-1 and TRBJ2-7; the match to TRBD2 covers 8 bases. The CDR3 totals 14 residues. The germline V gene has CDR1 DFQATT and CDR2 SNEGSKA (reference sequence). V shed 1 base and J 6 bases; nucleotides not matched to a gene: 8. CDR3 sequence: CSARVGGRKSEQYF. For the CDR3, the DNA is TGCAGTGCTAGAGTCGGCGGGAGGAAAAGCGAGCAGTACTTC.

This clonotype was found a few times. This chain joins TRBV7-9 and TRBJ2-5; D ambiguous. The V and J ends lost 1 base and 1 base respectively, with 7 bases between them. CDR3 length equals 14 residues. CDR1 SEHNR and CDR2 FQNEAQ come from the germline V gene (reference sequence). This CDR3 is CASSLVPSQETQYF. The CDR3 coding sequence is TGTGCCAGCAGCTTAGTCCCAAGCCAAGAGACCCAGTACTTC. The whole variable domain, filled in from reference TRBV7-9 and TRBJ2-5, reads DTGVSQNPRHKITKRGQNVTFRCDPISEHNRLYWYRQTLGQGPEFLTYFQNEAQLEKSRLLSDRFSAERPKGSFSTLEIQRTEQGDSAMYLCASSLVPSQETQYFGPGTRLLVL.

The chain has TRBV28 and TRBJ1-4; 10 nucleotides line up with TRBD1. The CDR3 extends over 16 amino acids. Trimming cost V 0 bases and J 4 bases; bases outside gene matches: 2. Germline CDR1 reads MDHEN; CDR2 reads SYDVKM. CDR3 sequence (DNA): TGTGCCAGCAGTTTATGGGGGACAGGGGATAATGAAAAACTGTTTTTT. It specifies CASSLWGTGDNEKLFF. The complete variable domain, with remaining parts taken from reference TRBV28 and TRBJ1-4, reads DVKVTQSSRYLVKRTGEKVFLECVQDMDHENMFWYRQDPGLGLRLIYFSYDVKMKEKGDIPEGYSVSREKKERFSLILESASTNQTSMYLCASSLWGTGDNEKLFFGSGTQLSVL.